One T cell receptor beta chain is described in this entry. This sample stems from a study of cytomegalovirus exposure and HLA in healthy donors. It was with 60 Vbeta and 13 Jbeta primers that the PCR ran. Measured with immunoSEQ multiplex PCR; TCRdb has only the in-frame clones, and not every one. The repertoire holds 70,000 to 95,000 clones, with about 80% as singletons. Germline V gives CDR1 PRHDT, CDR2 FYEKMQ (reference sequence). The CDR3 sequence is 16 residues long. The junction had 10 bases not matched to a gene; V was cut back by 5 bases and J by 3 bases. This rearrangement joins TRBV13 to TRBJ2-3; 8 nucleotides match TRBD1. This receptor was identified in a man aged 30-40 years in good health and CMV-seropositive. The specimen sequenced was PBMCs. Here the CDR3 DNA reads TGTGCCAGCAGCGGGGCCGGGACAGGAATGACAGATACGCAGTATTTT. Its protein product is CASSGAGTGMTDTQYF.